This T cell receptor (beta chain) was sequenced in a study of identical twins. In this sample, this clonotype turned up many times. Its antigen is currently unknown. From the 5' RACE reads, TCRdb called clonotypes with MiXCR, one entry per CDR3 protein. This sample carries some 660,000 distinct CDR3 sequences, under 9% of them seen once, and the ten largest clones take roughly 0.97%. Whole-study results and caveats: Twin pairs' shared out-of-frame alpha sequences were enriched in low generation probability. Interpretation of the results relied on cross-sectional statistical analysis and not on following the same donors. There were fewer insertions in abundant cord blood beta clonotypes, but memory repertoires showed no such pattern. Beta out-of-frame sequences showed weaker excess twin sharing.

This sample was shared with a second study, whose subject was yellow fever vaccine responses in identical twins.

The sample taken for sequencing was PBMCs. The source is a woman aged 18-30 years in good health.

The chain's CDR3 is CASRGRAGFNQPQHF. DNA for the CDR3: TGTGCCAGCAGAGGCAGGGCAGGCTTCAATCAGCCCCAGCATTTT. The chain couples TRBV12-3 or TRBV12-4 to TRBJ1-5; tentatively, D is TRBD1 (5 bases). The V end was cut by 6 bases, the J end by 3 bases, with 15 bases between. The CDR3 extends over 15 amino acids.